A selection of T cell receptor beta chains follows, all from one sample in a study of post-analysis software for immune sequencing data. TCRdb fed the PCR reads into MiXCR, producing one record per CDR3 protein. Among just over 250,000 distinct CDR3 sequences listed, about 40% were seen once. The sequencing sample was made of blood. The source is a girl under 18 with multiple sclerosis. Both conserved end residues are part of each CDR3. Each record gives: CDR3 protein, CDR3 DNA, clone size, J gene, D gene, V gene. A D gene is named only where the DNA matches it firmly. Only part of the rows carry a size: once, few, many, or a class if the clone is expanded.

CASSYRAQGTGELFF,TGTGCCAGCAGCTACAGGGCCCAGGGGACCGGGGAGCTGTTTTTT,few,TRBJ2-2,NA,TRBV7-9
CASSRAQREYF,TGTGCCAGCAGTCGTGCACAGCGCGAGTATTTT,many,TRBJ2-3,NA,TRBV6-5
CASSYSLAGWSDTQYF,TGTGCCAGCAGTTACTCTCTAGCGGGGTGGTCAGATACGCAGTATTTT,many,TRBJ2-3,TRBD2,TRBV6-5
CASSSTGSSYNEQYF,TGTGCCAGCAGCTCGACAGGGTCGTCTTACAATGAGCAGTACTTC,few,TRBJ2-7,TRBD1,TRBV7-8
CASSGTGHYNEQYF,TGTGCCAGCAGCGGAACGGGACACTACAATGAGCAGTATTTC,few,TRBJ2-1,NA,TRBV13
CSVKGVGRELKEETQYF,TGCAGCGTTAAGGGGGTCGGGCGGGAGCTAAAGGAAGAGACCCAGTACTTC,many,TRBJ2-5,NA,TRBV29-1
CASSSVDSPPHF,TGTGCCAGCAGTTCAGTGGATTCACCCCCCCACTTT,NA,TRBJ1-6,NA,TRBV12-3/TRBV12-4
CASSLGRGGNYGYTF,TGTGCCAGCAGCTTGGGAAGAGGGGGAAACTATGGCTACACCTTC,many,TRBJ1-2,NA,TRBV7-9
CASSASSEKTQETQYF,TGTGCCAGCAGTGCGTCGTCGGAGAAAACTCAAGAGACCCAGTACTTC,NA,TRBJ2-5,NA,TRBV25-1
CASTRTGYGYTF,TGTGCCAGCACTAGGACAGGATATGGCTACACCTTC,NA,TRBJ1-2,TRBD1,TRBV25-1
CSASKAGGRNEQFF,TGCAGTGCTAGTAAAGCGGGGGGTCGCAATGAGCAGTTCTTC,NA,TRBJ2-1,TRBD2,TRBV20-1
CASSQDLMNTEAFF,TGTGCCAGCAGCCAAGATTTGATGAACACTGAAGCTTTCTTT,many,TRBJ1-1,NA,TRBV14
CASHYTLGTEAFF,TGTGCCAGCCACTACACGTTGGGCACTGAAGCTTTCTTT,many,TRBJ1-1,NA,TRBV6-5
CASSFSRTSGRFFHEQFF,TGTGCCAGCAGTTTCTCCCGGACTAGCGGGAGGTTTTTCCATGAGCAGTTCTTC,NA,TRBJ2-1,TRBD2,TRBV28
CASGLGLADTDTQYF,TGTGCTAGTGGTTTGGGACTAGCGGACACAGATACGCAGTATTTT,NA,TRBJ2-3,TRBD2,TRBV12-5
CASSTRTGDNYGYTF,TGTGCCAGCAGCACCCGGACAGGCGATAACTATGGCTACACCTTC,once,TRBJ1-2,TRBD1,TRBV7-2
CAFAGPNYGYTF,TGTGCCTTCGCGGGACCGAACTATGGCTACACCTTC,once,TRBJ1-2,NA,TRBV10-3
CASRPSPSGGTNTIGEQFF,TGTGCCAGCAGACCTTCCCCTAGCGGGGGGACCAATACAATTGGTGAGCAGTTCTTC,many,TRBJ2-1,TRBD2,TRBV12-3/TRBV12-4
CASSPGQRGGCGEQFF,TGCGCCAGCAGCCCTGGGCAGCGGGGGGGCTGTGGTGAGCAGTTCTTC,few,TRBJ2-1,TRBD2,TRBV5-1
CASSPLPGNEQFF,TGTGCCAGCAGTCCCCTCCCCGGCAATGAGCAGTTCTTC,many,TRBJ2-1,NA,TRBV12-3/TRBV12-4
CASSSNRPGQQETQYF,TGCGCCAGCAGCTCGAATCGTCCGGGACAGCAAGAGACCCAGTACTTC,many,TRBJ2-5,TRBD1,TRBV5-1
CASRRGQQPLQPQHF,TGTGCCAGCAGAAGGGGACAGCAGCCTCTTCAGCCCCAGCATTTT,many,TRBJ1-5,TRBD1,TRBV7-2
CASSYLGGSRHEQFF,TGTGCCAGCAGTTACTTGGGCGGGAGTAGGCATGAGCAGTTCTTC,many,TRBJ2-1,TRBD2,TRBV6-6
CASSLAFQGARRNGYTF,TGTGCCAGCAGCTTAGCCTTTCAGGGGGCACGGAGGAATGGCTACACCTTC,many,TRBJ1-2,TRBD1,TRBV7-8
CASTHGSSWVYGYTF,TGTGCCAGCACCCACGGTTCCAGTTGGGTGTATGGCTACACCTTC,many,TRBJ1-2,NA,TRBV25-1
CASSPRTSEDEQYF,TGCGCCAGCAGCCCCCGGACTAGCGAAGACGAGCAGTACTTC,many,TRBJ2-7,TRBD2,TRBV5-1
CASSSGTSGESRGNEQFF,TGTGCCAGCAGCTCCGGGACTAGCGGGGAGTCCCGCGGCAATGAGCAGTTCTTC,many,TRBJ2-1,TRBD2,TRBV6-1